This record looks at one T cell receptor (beta chain) sequence and its context. Antigen specificity is unknown. The sample holds other DNA sequences that translate to the same CDR3. Assay: immunoSEQ multiplex PCR; the TCRdb copy retains only in-frame clones and omits some. Seen here are about 2,200,000 clones, about 93% observed once, and the top ten hold 1.5% to 2%. Naive CD8 isolation took CD45RO-negative cells positively selected for CCR7 and excluded terminally differentiated effector memory CD45RA+ cells. The data belong to a study of shared clonotypes between healthy human individuals. Broader study findings: There were few donors, and this limited the genetic and exposure-history diversity represented.

Trimming stripped 1 base from V and 3 bases from J, with 9 bases between. In germline, CDR1 is LNHNV, CDR2 YYDKDF (reference sequence). The CDR3 length is 14 residues. The TCR originated in a man between 18 and 35 years old in good health. Some clones in this sample may be carry-over from other donors' samples. The sample was naive CD8+ T cells from PBMCs. V is TRBV15 and J is TRBJ1-1; D is possibly TRBD1 (5 bases). The DNA of the CDR3 is TGTGCCACCAGCAGAGGGGGGGAGGACACTGAAGCTTTCTTT. Translation: CATSRGGEDTEAFF.